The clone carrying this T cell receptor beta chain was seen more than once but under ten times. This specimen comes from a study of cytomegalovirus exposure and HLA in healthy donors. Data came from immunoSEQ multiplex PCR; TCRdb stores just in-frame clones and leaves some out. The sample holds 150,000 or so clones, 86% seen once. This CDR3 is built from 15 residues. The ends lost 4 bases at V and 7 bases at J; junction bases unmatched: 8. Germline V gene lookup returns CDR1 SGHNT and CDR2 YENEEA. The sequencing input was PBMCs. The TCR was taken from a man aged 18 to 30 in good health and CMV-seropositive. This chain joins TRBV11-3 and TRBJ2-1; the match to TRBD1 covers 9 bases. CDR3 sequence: CASSSGQGIGNEQFF. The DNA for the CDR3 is TGTGCCAGCAGCTCCGGACAGGGGATTGGGAATGAGCAGTTCTTC.